The present entry profiles one TCR beta chain with its context. The germline V gene encodes CDR1 ENHRY and CDR2 SYGVKD. The CDR3 sequence is 15 residues long. The V end was cut by 0 bases, the J end by 7 bases, with 12 bases between. The sample is drawn from a study of T cell changes during pregnancy in multiple sclerosis. The repertoire was sequenced with immunoSEQ multiplex PCR; TCRdb's copy has only in-frame clones and lacks some. This table holds roughly 40,000 clones, more than 90% found once. This sequence originates from a female donor in good health, enrolled as a control in a pregnancy study. The gene calls are TRBV10-3 and TRBJ1-4; no reliable D call. Sequencing was performed on CD4+ T cells from peripheral blood mononuclear cells, taken after pregnancy. CDR3 loop: CAISESIVRSEKLFF. The CDR3 nucleotides read TGTGCCATCAGTGAGTCAATAGTGAGGAGTGAAAAACTGTTTTTT.